The next 5 T cell receptor beta chains were all read from a single sample in a study of cytomegalovirus exposure and HLA in healthy donors. A multiplex PCR was run with 60 Vbeta primers and 13 Jbeta primers. Generated by immunoSEQ multiplex PCR, the TCRdb table keeps only in-frame clones and is missing some. The data contain 150,000 to 200,000 clones, roughly four fifths of them singletons. Sequences were obtained from PBMCs. These receptors all come from a woman in her thirties or forties in good health and CMV-seronegative.

This chain joins TRBV19 and TRBJ1-2; possibly TRBD1 for D (6 bases). The V gene lost 7 bases and the J gene lost 2 bases, with 14 bases spanning the gap. The CDR3 loop spans 14 amino acids. The V gene's germline CDR1 is LNHDA and CDR2 SQIVND (reference sequence). CDR3 region: CASTPGHSNYGYTF. CDR3 in DNA: TGTGCCAGTACCCCGGGACACTCAAACTATGGCTACACCTTC.

V is TRBV18 and J is TRBJ1-3; D is possibly TRBD1 (5 bases). Trimming cost V 6 bases and J 0 bases, with 9 bases left between them. The germline V gene encodes CDR1 KGHSH and CDR2 LQKENI. The CDR3 is made up of 14 amino acids. CDR3 region: CASSREASGNTIYF. CDR3 coding DNA: TGTGCCAGCTCCAGGGAGGCCTCTGGAAACACCATATATTTT.

The chain uses TRBV19 and TRBJ2-3, with 7 nucleotides matching TRBD1. V dropped 8 bases and J dropped 2; count of bases not matched to a gene: 7. The germline V gene has CDR1 LNHDA and CDR2 SQIVND (reference sequence). This CDR3 has 14 amino acids. For the CDR3, the DNA is TGTGCCAGTGTCGACAGGGCCGACACAGATACGCAGTATTTT. This encodes CASVDRADTDTQYF. The entire variable domain, with the rest obtained from reference TRBV19 and TRBJ2-3, is as follows: DGGITQSPKYLFRKEGQNVTLSCEQNLNHDAMYWYRQDPGQGLRLIYYSQIVNDFQKGDIAEGYSVSREKKESFPLTVTSAQKNPTAFYLCASVDRADTDTQYFGPGTRLTVL.

V usage is TRBV7-8 and J usage is TRBJ1-1, with 7 bases aligning to TRBD1. CDR3 length: 15 amino acids. From germline, CDR1 is SGHVS and CDR2 FQNEAQ. J was trimmed by 1 base and V by 4 bases; bases with no gene match: 6. CDR3 residues: CASSSRQGQNTEAFF. The CDR3 DNA is TGTGCCAGCAGCTCCCGACAGGGTCAGAACACTGAAGCTTTCTTT.

The V gene is TRBV19, the J gene TRBJ2-5, with TRBD1 identical over 7 bases. The V gene end was trimmed by 0 bases and the J gene end by 2 bases; junction bases not matched to a gene: 6. The CDR3 contains 16 residues. The V gene's germline CDR1 is LNHDA and CDR2 SQIVND (reference sequence). In DNA form, the CDR3 reads TGTGCCAGTAGTATAGATGGGCAGGGGGAACAAGAGACCCAGTACTTC. Translating it yields CASSIDGQGEQETQYF.